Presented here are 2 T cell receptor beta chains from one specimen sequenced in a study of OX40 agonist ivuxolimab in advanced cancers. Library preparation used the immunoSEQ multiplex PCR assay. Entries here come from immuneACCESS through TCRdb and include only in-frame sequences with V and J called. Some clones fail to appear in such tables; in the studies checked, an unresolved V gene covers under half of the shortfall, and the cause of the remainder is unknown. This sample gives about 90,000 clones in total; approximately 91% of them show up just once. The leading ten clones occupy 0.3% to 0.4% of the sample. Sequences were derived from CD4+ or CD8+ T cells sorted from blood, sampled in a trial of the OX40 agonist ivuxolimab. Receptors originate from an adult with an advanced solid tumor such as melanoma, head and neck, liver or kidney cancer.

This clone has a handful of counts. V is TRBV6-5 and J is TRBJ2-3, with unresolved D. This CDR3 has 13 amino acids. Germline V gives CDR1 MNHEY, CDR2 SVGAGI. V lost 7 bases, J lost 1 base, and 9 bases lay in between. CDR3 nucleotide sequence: TGTGCCAGCATCATGCCGGGCACAGATACGCAGTATTTT. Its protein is CASIMPGTDTQYF.

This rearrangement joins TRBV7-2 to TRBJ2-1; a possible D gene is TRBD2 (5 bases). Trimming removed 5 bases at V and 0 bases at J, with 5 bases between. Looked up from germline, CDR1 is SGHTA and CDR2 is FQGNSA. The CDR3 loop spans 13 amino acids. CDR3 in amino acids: CASSGLSYNEQFF. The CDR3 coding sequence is TGTGCCAGCAGCGGACTCTCCTACAATGAGCAGTTCTTC.